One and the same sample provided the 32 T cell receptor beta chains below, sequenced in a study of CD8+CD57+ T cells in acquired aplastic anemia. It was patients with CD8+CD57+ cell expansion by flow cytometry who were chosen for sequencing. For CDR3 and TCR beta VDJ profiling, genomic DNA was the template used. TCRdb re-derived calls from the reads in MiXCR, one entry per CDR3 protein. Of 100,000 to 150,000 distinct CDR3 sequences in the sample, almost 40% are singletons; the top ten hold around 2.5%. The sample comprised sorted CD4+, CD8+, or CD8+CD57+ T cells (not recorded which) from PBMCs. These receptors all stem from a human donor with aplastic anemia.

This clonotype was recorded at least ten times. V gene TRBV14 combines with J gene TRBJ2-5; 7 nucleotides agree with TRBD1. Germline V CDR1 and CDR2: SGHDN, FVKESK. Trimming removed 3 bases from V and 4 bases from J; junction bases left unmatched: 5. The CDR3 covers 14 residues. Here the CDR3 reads CASSHYRGPETQYF. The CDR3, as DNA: TGTGCCAGCAGCCATTACAGGGGACCAGAGACCCAGTACTTC.

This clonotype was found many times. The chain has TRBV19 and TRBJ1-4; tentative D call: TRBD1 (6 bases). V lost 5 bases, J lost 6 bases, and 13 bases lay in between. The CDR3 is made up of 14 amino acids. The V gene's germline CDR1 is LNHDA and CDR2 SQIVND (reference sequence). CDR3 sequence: CASSPGGRDEKLFF. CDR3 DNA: TGTGCCAGTAGTCCCGGGGGCAGGGATGAAAAACTGTTTTTT.

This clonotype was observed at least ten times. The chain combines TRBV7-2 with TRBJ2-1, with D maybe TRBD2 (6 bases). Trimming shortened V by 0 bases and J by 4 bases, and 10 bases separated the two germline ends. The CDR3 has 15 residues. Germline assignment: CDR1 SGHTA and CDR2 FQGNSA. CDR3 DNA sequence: TGTGCCAGCAGCTTAGCGGGACTTTCATACAATGAGCAGTTCTTC. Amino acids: CASSLAGLSYNEQFF.

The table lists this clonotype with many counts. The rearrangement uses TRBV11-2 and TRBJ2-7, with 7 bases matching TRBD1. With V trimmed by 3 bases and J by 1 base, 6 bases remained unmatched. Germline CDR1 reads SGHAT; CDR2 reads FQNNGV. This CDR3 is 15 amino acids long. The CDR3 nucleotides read TGTGCCAGCAGCTTGTCAGGGGGAAATTCCTACGAGCAGTACGTC. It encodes CASSLSGGNSYEQYV.

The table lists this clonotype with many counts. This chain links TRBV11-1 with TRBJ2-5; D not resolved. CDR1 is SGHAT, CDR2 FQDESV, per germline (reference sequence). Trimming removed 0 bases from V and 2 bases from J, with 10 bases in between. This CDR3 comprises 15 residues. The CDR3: CASSLAHGFQETQYF. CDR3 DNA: TGTGCCAGCAGCTTAGCGCACGGTTTTCAAGAGACCCAGTACTTC.

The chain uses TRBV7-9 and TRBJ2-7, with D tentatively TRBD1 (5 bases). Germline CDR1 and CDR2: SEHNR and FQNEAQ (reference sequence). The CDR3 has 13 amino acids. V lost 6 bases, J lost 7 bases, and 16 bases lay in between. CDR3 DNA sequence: TGTGCCAGCAGTCCAGGGCCAAGTTCGGAGCAGTACTTC. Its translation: CASSPGPSSEQYF.

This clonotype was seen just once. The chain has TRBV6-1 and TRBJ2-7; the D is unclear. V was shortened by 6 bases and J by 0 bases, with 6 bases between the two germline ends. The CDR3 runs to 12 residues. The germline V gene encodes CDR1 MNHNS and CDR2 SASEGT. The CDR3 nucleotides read TGTGCCAGCAGGGACGTCTCCTACGAGCAGTACTTC. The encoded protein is CASRDVSYEQYF.

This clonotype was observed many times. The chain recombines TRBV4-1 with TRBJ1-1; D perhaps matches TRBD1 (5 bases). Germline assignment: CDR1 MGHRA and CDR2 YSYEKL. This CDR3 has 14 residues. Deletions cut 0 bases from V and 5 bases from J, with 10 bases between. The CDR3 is CASSQERGLTEAFF. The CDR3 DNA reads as TGCGCCAGCAGCCAAGAGAGGGGCTTAACTGAAGCTTTCTTT.

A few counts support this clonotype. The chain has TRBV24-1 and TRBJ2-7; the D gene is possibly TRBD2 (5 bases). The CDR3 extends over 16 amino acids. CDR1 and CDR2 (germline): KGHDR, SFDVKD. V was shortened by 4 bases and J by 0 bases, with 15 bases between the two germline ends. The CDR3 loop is CATSDPSRRSSYEQYV. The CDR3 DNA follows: TGTGCCACCAGTGACCCCTCGCGGAGGAGCTCCTACGAGCAGTACGTC.

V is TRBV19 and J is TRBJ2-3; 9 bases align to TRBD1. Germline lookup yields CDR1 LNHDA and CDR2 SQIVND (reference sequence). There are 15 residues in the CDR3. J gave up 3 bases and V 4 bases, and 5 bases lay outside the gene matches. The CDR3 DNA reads TGTGCCAGTAGTAGGGACAGGGAGGTTACAGATACGCAGTATTTT. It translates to CASSRDREVTDTQYF.

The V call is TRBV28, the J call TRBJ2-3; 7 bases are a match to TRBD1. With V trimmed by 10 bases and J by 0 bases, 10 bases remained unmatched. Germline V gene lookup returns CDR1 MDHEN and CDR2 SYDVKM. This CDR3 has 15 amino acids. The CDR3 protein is CATRQGGSSTDTQYF. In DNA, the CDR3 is TGTGCCACCAGACAAGGGGGCAGCAGCACAGATACGCAGTATTTT.

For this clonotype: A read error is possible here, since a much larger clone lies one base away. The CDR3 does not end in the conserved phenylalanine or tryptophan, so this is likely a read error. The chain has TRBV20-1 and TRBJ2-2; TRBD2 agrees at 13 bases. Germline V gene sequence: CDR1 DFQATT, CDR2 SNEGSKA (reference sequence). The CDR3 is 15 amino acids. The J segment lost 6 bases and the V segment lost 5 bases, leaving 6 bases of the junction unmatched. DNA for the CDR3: TGCAGTGCTCCCCGACTAGCGGGGGGTGCCGGGGAGCTGTTTTCT. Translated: CSAPRLAGGAGELFS.

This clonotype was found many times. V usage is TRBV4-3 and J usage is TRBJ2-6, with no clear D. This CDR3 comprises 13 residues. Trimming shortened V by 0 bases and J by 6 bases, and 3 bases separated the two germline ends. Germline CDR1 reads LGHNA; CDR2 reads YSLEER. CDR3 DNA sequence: TGCGCCAGCAGCCAAGATCCGGCCAACGTCCTGACTTTC. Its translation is CASSQDPANVLTF.

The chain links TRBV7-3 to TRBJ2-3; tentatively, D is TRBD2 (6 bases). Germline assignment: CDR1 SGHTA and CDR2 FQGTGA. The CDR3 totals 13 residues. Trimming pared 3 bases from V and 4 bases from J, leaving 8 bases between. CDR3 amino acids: CASSFPGADTQYF. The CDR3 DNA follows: TGTGCCAGCAGCTTTCCGGGGGCAGATACGCAGTATTTT.

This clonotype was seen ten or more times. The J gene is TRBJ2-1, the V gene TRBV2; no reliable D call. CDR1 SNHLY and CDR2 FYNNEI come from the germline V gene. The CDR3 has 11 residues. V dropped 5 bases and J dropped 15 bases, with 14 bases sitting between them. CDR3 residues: CASSSLKGAFF. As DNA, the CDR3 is TGTGCCAGCAGTTCCCTCAAAGGTGCGTTCTTC.

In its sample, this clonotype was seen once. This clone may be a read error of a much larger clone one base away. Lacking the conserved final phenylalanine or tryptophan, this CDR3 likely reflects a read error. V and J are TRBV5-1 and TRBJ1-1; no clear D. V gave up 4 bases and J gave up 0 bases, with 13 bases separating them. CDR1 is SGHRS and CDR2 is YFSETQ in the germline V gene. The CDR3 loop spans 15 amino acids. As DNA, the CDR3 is TGCGCCAGCAGCCTCAACGCTTACATGAACACTGAAGCTTTCTCT. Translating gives CASSLNAYMNTEAFS.

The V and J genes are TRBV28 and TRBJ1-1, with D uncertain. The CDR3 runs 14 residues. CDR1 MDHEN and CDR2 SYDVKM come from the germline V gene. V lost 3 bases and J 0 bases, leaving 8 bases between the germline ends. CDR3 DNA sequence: TGTGCCAGCAGTTTCCCCAGTTTGAACACTGAAGCTTTCTTT. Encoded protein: CASSFPSLNTEAFF.

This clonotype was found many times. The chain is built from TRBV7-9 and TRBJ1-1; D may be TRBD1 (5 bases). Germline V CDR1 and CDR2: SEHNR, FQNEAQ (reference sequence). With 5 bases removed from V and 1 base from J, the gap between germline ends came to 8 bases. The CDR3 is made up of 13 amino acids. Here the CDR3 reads CASSDGTNTEAFF. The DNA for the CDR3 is TGTGCCAGCAGCGATGGGACGAACACTGAAGCTTTCTTT.

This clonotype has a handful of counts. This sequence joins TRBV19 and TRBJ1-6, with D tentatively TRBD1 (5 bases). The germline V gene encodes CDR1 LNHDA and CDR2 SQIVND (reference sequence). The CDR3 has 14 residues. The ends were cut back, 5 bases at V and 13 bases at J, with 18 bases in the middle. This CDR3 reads CASSPRGPRAPLHF. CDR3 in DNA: TGTGCCAGTAGTCCTCGGGGACCAAGGGCCCCCCTCCACTTT.

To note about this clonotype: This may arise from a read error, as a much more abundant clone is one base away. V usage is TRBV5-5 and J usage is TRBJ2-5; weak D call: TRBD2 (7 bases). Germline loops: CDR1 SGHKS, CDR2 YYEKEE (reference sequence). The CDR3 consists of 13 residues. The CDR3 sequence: CAGSLGGAETQYF. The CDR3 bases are TGTGCCGGCAGCTTGGGGGGGGCGGAGACCCAGTACTTC.

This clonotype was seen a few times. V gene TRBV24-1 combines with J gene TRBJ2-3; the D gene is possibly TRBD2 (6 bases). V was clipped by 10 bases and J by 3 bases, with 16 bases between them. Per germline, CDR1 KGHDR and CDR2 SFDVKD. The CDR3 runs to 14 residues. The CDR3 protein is CATYSGVSTDTQYF. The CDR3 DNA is TGTGCCACATACTCGGGAGTTTCAACAGATACGCAGTATTTT.

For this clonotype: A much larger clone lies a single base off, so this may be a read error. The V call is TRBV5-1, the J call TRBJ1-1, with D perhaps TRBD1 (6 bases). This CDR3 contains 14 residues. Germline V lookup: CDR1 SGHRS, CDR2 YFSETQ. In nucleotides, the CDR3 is TGCCCCAGCAGCCTAGGGGGGTTGGGCACTGAAGCTTTCTTT. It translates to CPSSLGGLGTEAFF. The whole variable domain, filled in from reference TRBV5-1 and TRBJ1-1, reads KAGVTQTPRYLIKTRGQQVTLSCSPISGHRSVSWYQQTPGQGLQFLFEYFSETQRNKGNFPGRFSGRQFSNSRSEMNVSTLELGDSALYLCPSSLGGLGTEAFFGQGTRLTVV.

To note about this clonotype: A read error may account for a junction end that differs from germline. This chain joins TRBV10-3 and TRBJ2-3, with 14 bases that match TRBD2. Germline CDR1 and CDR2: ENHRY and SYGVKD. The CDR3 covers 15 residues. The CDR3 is CASSWPGLAGAGQYF. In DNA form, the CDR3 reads TGTGCCAGCAGTTGGCCGGGACTAGCGGGGGCTGGGCAGTATTTT.

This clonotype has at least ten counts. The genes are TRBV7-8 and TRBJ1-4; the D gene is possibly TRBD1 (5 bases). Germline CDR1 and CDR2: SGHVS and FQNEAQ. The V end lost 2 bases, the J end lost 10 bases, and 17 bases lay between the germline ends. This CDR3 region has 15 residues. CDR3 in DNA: TGTGCCAGCAGCTTACGCACGGGACTCGGGGGAAAACTGTTTTTT. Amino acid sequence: CASSLRTGLGGKLFF.

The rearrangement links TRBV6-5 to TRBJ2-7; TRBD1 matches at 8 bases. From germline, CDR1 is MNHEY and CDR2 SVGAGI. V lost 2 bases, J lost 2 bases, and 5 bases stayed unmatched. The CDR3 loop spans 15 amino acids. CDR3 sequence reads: CASSYGDRRAYEQYF. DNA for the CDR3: TGTGCCAGCAGTTACGGGGACAGGCGAGCCTACGAGCAGTACTTC.

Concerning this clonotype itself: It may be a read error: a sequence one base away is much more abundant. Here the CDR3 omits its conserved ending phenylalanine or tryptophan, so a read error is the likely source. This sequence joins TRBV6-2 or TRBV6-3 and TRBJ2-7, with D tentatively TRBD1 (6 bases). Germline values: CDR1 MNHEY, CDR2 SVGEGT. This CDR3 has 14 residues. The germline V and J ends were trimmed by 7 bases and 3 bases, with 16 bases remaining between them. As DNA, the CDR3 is TGTGCCAGCAAAAGTCTTGAGGGGGTCTACGAGCAGTACCTC. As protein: CASKSLEGVYEQYL.

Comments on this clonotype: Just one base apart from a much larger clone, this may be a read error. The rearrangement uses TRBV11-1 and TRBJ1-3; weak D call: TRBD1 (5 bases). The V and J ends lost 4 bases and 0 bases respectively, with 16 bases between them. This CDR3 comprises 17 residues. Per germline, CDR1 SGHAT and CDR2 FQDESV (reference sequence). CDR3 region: CASSSLQGRCSGNTIYF. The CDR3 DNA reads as TGTGCCAGCAGCTCCCTTCAGGGCAGATGCTCTGGAAACACCATATATTTT.

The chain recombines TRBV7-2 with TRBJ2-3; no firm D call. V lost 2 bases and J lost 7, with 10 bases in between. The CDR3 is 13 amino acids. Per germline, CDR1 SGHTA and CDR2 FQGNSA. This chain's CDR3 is CASSLTVRNTQYF. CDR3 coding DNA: TGTGCCAGCAGCTTAACCGTTCGTAATACGCAGTATTTT.

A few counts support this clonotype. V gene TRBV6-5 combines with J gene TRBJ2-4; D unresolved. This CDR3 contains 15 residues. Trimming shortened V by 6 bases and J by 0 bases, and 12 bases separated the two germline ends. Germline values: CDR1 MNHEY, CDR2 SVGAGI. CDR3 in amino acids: CASRPQQLAKNIQYF. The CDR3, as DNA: TGTGCCAGCAGGCCACAACAGCTAGCCAAAAACATTCAGTACTTC.

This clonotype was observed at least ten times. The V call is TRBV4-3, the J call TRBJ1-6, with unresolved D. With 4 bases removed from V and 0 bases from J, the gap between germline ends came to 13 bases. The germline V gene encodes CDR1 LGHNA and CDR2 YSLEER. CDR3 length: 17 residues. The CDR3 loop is CASSRTADSSYNSPLHF. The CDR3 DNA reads TGCGCCAGCAGCCGGACGGCCGATAGCTCCTATAATTCACCCCTCCACTTT.

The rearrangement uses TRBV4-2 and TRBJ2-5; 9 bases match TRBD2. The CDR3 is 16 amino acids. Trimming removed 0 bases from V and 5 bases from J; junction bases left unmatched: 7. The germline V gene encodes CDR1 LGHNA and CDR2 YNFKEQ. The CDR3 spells CASSQDPTSGGETQYF. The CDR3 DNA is TGTGCCAGCAGCCAAGATCCGACTAGCGGTGGGGAGACCCAGTACTTC.

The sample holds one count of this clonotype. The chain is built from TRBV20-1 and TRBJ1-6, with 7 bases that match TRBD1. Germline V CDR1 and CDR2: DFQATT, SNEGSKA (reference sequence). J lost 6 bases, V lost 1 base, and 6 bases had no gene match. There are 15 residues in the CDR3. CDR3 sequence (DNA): TGCAGTGCTAGAGCCCAGGGGGGGGGTAATTCACCCCTCCACTTT. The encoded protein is CSARAQGGGNSPLHF.